This TCR beta chain is drawn from a study of T cell repertoires in cytomegalovirus infection. This clonotype occurred many times. Its antigen is unknown. Overall study findings and caveats: The ex vivo response was dominated by HLA-C-restricted CMV-specific TCR beta clonotypes.

TCRdb reprocessed the reads via MiXCR and lists one record per CDR3 protein. The sample lists under 800,000 distinct CDR3 sequences, 24% occurring once. The receptor was isolated from a human donor in good health (CMV status not recorded). Some clones in this sample may be carry-over from other donors' samples. Input material: CD8+ T cells from PBMCs.

The CDR3 DNA reads TGTGCCAGCAGCTTAGCACAGGGACAAGAGTACAATGAGCAGTTCTTC. Amino acid sequence: CASSLAQGQEYNEQFF. V gene TRBV7-8 combines with J gene TRBJ2-1, with TRBD1 as a possible D gene (6 bases). Germline V CDR1 and CDR2: SGHVS, FQNEAQ. Between the trimmed V and J ends, which lost 0 bases and 4 bases, there was a span of 13 bases. This CDR3 has 16 amino acids.